This TCR beta chain was profiled in a study of T-cell reconstitution after alpha-beta-depleted transplantation in children. Unique molecular identifiers were used in preparing the TCRbeta library. TCRdb analysed the PCR reads with MiXCR anew, one entry per CDR3 protein. Counted here are 400,000 to 550,000 distinct CDR3 sequences, over 9.5% occurring once; the ten biggest clones make up just over 2%. A remark on this clonotype: Being one base from a much bigger clone, this may be a read error.

Specimen: PBMCs, collected before TCRalphabeta/CD19-depleted stem cell transplant. The clonotype originates from a child aged 2-15 years with inherited bone marrow failure, due to receive a stem cell transplant.

CDR3 region: CASSWTIEITDTQYF. For the CDR3, the DNA is TGTGCCAGCAGCTGGACAATCGAAATCACAGATACGCAGTATTTT. The gene calls are TRBV27 and TRBJ2-3; D may be TRBD1 (5 bases). V was pared by 6 bases and J by 2 bases, with 15 bases between. Germline V gene lookup returns CDR1 MNHEY and CDR2 SMNVEV (reference sequence). This CDR3 is 15 amino acids long.